The T cell receptor beta chain under discussion was sequenced for a study of T cell responses to AZD1222 COVID-19 vaccine. Comment on this clone: Its target is unknown.

The assay was immunoSEQ multiplex PCR, and TCRdb's table has in-frame clones only and misses some. Of 90,000 to 120,000 clones in the sample, roughly 90% were seen once. The CDR3 totals 14 residues. CDR1 and CDR2 (germline): LGHDT, YNNKEL (reference sequence). V was trimmed by 4 bases and J by 0 bases, leaving 9 bases between them. Findings of the study overall: Samples come after the peak T cell response, not at day 14. Regions 160-218 and 743-854 held dominance among vaccine-associated CD4 TCRs, which spanned spike. Donors were largely white British and mainly female; clonal diversity was possibly underestimated. Reports say nearly half of spike-specific TCRs go after unmutated variant regions.

The source is an adult in good health. The sample here was peripheral blood, taken on day 0 of AZD1222 vaccination. This chain connects TRBV3-1 (or the pseudogene TRBV3-2) to TRBJ1-1; D is uncertain. The CDR3 protein is CASSLGGMNTEAFF. For the CDR3, the DNA is TGTGCCAGCAGCCTGGGAGGGATGAACACTGAAGCTTTCTTT.